This T cell receptor beta chain was obtained from a study of blood T cell repertoires in COVID-19 (dated by TCRdb to 2020 to 2022). Notes on the research overall: Collaborator samples came from the United States, Italy and Spain and covered acute and convalescent phases of COVID-19. The material from the prospective study consisted of cDNA or gDNA derived from T cells, B-cell-depleted T cells, or PBMCs. The dataset comprised deeply sampled blood TCRbeta repertoires from subjects exposed to, actively infected with, or recovered from COVID-19. The repertoires were made available in a free public database intended to serve as a resource for research on the immune response to SARS-CoV-2. Samples came from the ongoing ImmuneRACE study (first 160 participants) plus 1,254 subjects from 6 global collaborators. The sample metadata nearly always contained a de-identified subject ID, COVID-19 status, age in years and sex. Where available, HLA class I and class II types were obtained from metadata supplied by the sample provider rather than from assay-based typing.

Participants in the prospective study were enrolled through a virtual design, were aged about 18 to 100 years, and lived in approximately 24 United States geographic areas. Cohort assignment in the prospective study relied on participant-reported clinical history from a screening survey and a study questionnaire. Recovered participants in ImmuneRACE Cohort 3 were defined as having two consecutive negative NP/OP PCR tests, clearance from a healthcare professional, or resolution of symptoms. Each participant in the prospective study had whole blood, serum and a nasopharyngeal or oropharyngeal swab collected by mobile phlebotomists. Prospective study participants could optionally give additional blood draws and questionnaires over a roughly two-month period. Prospective study blood samples were shipped either frozen or at room temperature before DNA extraction. General conclusions and limits of the study: The amount of clinical and demographic metadata varied by source and participant and was provided uncurated.

A remark on this clone: Its cognate antigen has yet to be identified. The input lacks base qualities; no much larger clone sits a single base away.

Including the terminal cysteine and phenylalanine, the CDR3 comprises 16 residues. Just the 48-base CDR3 DNA is kept, in frame starting at base 1. TCRbeta CDR3 regions were amplified from genomic DNA using the immunoSEQ Assay, a bias-controlled multiplex PCR. The authors processed their data as follows. The number of nucleated cells in each sample was estimated from the amplification of reference gene primers within the assay. To quantify the absolute abundance of each unique TCRbeta CDR3 rearrangement, sequence reads were collapsed and filtered. For each sample, productive Simpson clonality was calculated as the square root of Simpson's diversity index over productive rearrangements. The source is immuneACCESS, and TCRdb retained only in-frame sequences with V and J called. Part of the clones is not carried over; for the studies checked, unresolved V genes explain less than half of this, and the remainder is unexplained. V, J and clone size are taken as reported in that table, and D and trimming were inferred from the DNA itself. The sample table lists a few hundred thousand clones, around 90% of them with a count of one. The ten largest clones take up approximately 1% of the sample.

The source material was PBMCs or T cells enriched from blood (not recorded which). The chain links TRBV21-1 with TRBJ2-5; the DNA was not used to check the table's D call, TRBD1. TRBV21-1 is a pseudogene. This sequence originates from a woman aged 30 to 39 who had recovered from COVID-19. The DNA reads TGTGCCAGCAGCAAAGGACAGGGGGACGGGGGAGAGACCCAGTACTTC. Its translation is CASSKGQGDGGETQYF.